This T cell receptor (beta chain) came from a study of memory CD4+ T cells and cytomegalovirus serostatus. Regarding this clone: The antigen is undetermined.

The CDR3 sequence is 11 residues long. V was pared by 4 bases and J by 10 bases, with 8 bases between. The germline CDR1 and CDR2 sequences are ENHRY and SYGVKD. Single viable CD3+CD4+CD8-CD45RO+ cells were sorted as the memory CD4+ T cells. Donors' CMV status reflects serum IgG against pp150, pp28, p38, p52. Study results and limitations: About 40% of the roughly 150 known CMV-associated TCRbeta sequences appeared in CD4+ memory. Suggested: most of the CMV-linked TCR signature lies in CD4+ memory cells.

Sequencing was performed with immunoSEQ multiplex PCR; in TCRdb, only in-frame clones are kept and a portion is missing. In the table there are under 75,000 clones, 80% of which are singletons. Sequences were obtained from memory CD4+ T cells from blood. The chain couples TRBV10-3 to TRBJ2-1; D is ambiguous. The source is an adult in good health and CMV-seronegative. Some clones in this sample may be carry-over from other donors' samples. As DNA, the CDR3 is TGTGCCATCAGTGGGAGCTACGAGCAGTTCTTC. Amino acid sequence: CAISGSYEQFF.